This TCR beta chain was observed in a study of breast tumors, draining lymph nodes, adjacent tissues. Study-wide points: Compared with lymph nodes, tumors were less diverse; compared with nontumor tissue, more. The lymph node origin of tumor T cells was framed as consistent with a hypothesis, not demonstrated. Luminal-like breast cancer showed significantly greater tumor-nontumor repertoire similarity than basal-like breast cancer did.

The germline CDR1 and CDR2 sequences are SNHLY and FYNNEI. Trimming pared 6 bases from V and 0 bases from J, leaving 11 bases between. The CDR3 contains 14 residues. The sample holds a few counts of this clonotype. Its cognate antigen is unknown. One entry per CDR3 protein results from TCRdb running MiXCR on the multiplex PCR reads. The sample lists nearly 200,000 distinct CDR3 sequences, approximately 31% occurring once. Axillary draining lymph nodes of breast cancer patients supplied the node samples. This TCR derives from a female donor with breast cancer. Some clones in this sample may be carry-over from other donors' samples. Sequencing was done on a sample of axillary lymph node tissue. V gene TRBV2 combines with J gene TRBJ1-1; D is uncertain. CDR3 residues: CASSEHSLNTEAFF. The CDR3 DNA reads TGTGCCAGCAGCGAGCATAGCTTGAACACTGAAGCTTTCTTT.